This T cell receptor beta chain was found in a study of HIV-infected patients and healthy controls. Whole blood was used without fractionation, so all unsorted peripheral T cells were included. The RNA source was a roughly 2.5 ml peripheral blood draw. The table lists this clonotype with many counts. cDNA was made from 500 ng RNA using alpha and beta constant primers. Separate chain-specific third strand synthesis with multiplexing indices produced the alpha and beta libraries. TCRdb passed the 5' RACE reads through MiXCR, listing each CDR3 protein once. The data hold tens of thousands of distinct CDR3 sequences, with approximately 9% observed a single time. The length of the CDR3 is 16 residues. The J segment lost 2 bases and the V segment lost 1 base, leaving 5 bases of the junction unmatched. Germline loops: CDR1 SQVTM, CDR2 ANQGSEA.

This rearrangement joins TRBV29-1 to TRBJ2-1; TRBD2 agrees at 10 bases. The clonotype was recovered from an adult in good health. Material: blood. CDR3 sequence reads: CSVEGVAGGPYNEQFF. The DNA for the CDR3 is TGCAGCGTTGAAGGGGTAGCGGGGGGACCCTACAATGAGCAGTTCTTC.